This is a list of T cell receptor beta chains from one sample in a study of T cells in Graves' hyperthyroidism and ophthalmopathy. A single record per CDR3 protein comes from TCRdb applying MiXCR to the multiplex PCR reads. The sample includes hundreds of thousands of distinct CDR3 sequences, 38% of them seen just once. Sequencing input: blood. These receptors all come from a man younger than 30 with Graves' hyperthyroidism. The CDR3 runs from the conserved cysteine through the conserved F or W. A D gene is named only where the DNA matches it firmly. Clone size appears in some rows only: once, few, many, or a class for an expanded clone.

>-|TRBJ2-5|TRBD1|TRBV5-1
CASSPAVGQKETQYF
TGCGCCAGCAGCCCGGCGGTGGGACAGAAAGAGACCCAGTACTTC
>-|TRBJ2-5|-|TRBV7-2
CASRLPGQGTETQYF
TGTGCCAGCAGATTACCGGGCCAGGGCACAGAGACCCAGTACTTC
>once|TRBJ1-2|TRBD1|TRBV7-9
CASSLTGGYRADYTF
TGTGCCAGCAGCCTGACAGGGGGTTACAGGGCAGACTACACCTTC
>once|TRBJ2-5|-|TRBV20-1
CSASPLSSAQETQYF
TGCAGTGCTAGTCCTCTCTCTAGCGCCCAAGAGACCCAGTACTTC
>-|TRBJ2-7|-|TRBV11-2
CASSFLEGEQYF
TGTGCCAGCAGCTTCCTAGAGGGCGAGCAGTACTTC
>many|TRBJ1-2|-|TRBV9
CASSPLGGDYGYTF
TGTGCCAGCAGCCCCTTGGGGGGGGACTATGGCTACACCTTC
>many|TRBJ1-1|-|TRBV2
CASSPLHTEAFF
TGTGCCAGCAGCCCCTTGCACACTGAAGCTTTCTTT
>-|TRBJ2-1|-|TRBV7-9
CASSFEGDPEYEQFF
TGTGCCAGCAGCTTTGAGGGGGACCCCGAGTATGAGCAGTTCTTC
>-|TRBJ2-1|-|TRBV12-3/TRBV12-4
CASSQSVAYNEQFF
TGTGCCAGCAGCCAAAGTGTGGCCTACAATGAGCAGTTCTTC
>few|TRBJ1-6|TRBD1|TRBV7-6
CASSSAPGTEGSSYNSPLHF
TGTGCCAGCAGCTCCGCCCCGGGGACAGAAGGGAGCTCCTATAATTCACCCCTCCACTTT
>many|TRBJ1-5|-|TRBV29-1
CSVAEGDNQPQHF
TGCAGCGTAGCAGAGGGGGACAATCAGCCCCAGCATTTT
>few|TRBJ1-4|-|TRBV7-9
CASSTSRWLEKLFF
TGTGCCAGCAGCACTAGCCGGTGGCTCGAAAAACTGTTTTTT
>many|TRBJ1-3|TRBD1|TRBV7-6
CASSLGQGDTIYF
TGTGCCAGCAGCCTAGGACAGGGAGACACCATATATTTT
>many|TRBJ1-4|-|TRBV29-1
CSVHQGGEKLFF
TGCAGCGTTCACCAGGGAGGCGAAAAACTGTTTTTT
>few|TRBJ2-2|-|TRBV9
CASSPVTDTGELFF
TGTGCCAGCAGCCCAGTGACTGACACCGGGGAGCTGTTTTTT
>many|TRBJ2-5|-|TRBV25-1
CASSESGAQETQYF
TGTGCCAGCAGTGAATCCGGTGCCCAGGAGACCCAGTACTTC
>many|TRBJ2-7|-|TRBV7-9
CASSEIIGLHEQYF
TGTGCCAGCAGCGAGATCATCGGTCTCCACGAGCAGTACTTC
>-|TRBJ2-5|-|TRBV6-1
CASLRGPQETQYF
TGTGCCAGCTTGCGGGGACCACAAGAGACCCAGTACTTC
>many|TRBJ2-5|-|TRBV24-1
CATSAQGLAKETQYF
TGTGCCACCAGTGCGCAGGGTTTGGCTAAAGAGACCCAGTACTTC
>-|TRBJ1-1|TRBD1|TRBV4-1
CASSQNRQGFEAFF
TGCGCCAGCAGCCAAAATAGACAGGGGTTTGAAGCTTTCTTT
>-|TRBJ2-5|-|TRBV7-9
CASSLGTNWRETQYF
TGTGCCAGCAGCTTAGGGACTAACTGGCGGGAGACCCAGTACTTC
>many|TRBJ1-2|-|TRBV7-9
CASSRGQANYGYTF
TGTGCCAGCAGCCGGGGGCAGGCTAACTATGGCTACACCTTC
>-|TRBJ1-2|TRBD1|TRBV4-1
CASSQDGQVHGYTF
TGCGCCAGCAGCCAAGATGGACAGGTCCATGGCTACACCTTC
>-|TRBJ1-5|-|TRBV5-4
CASSLTSGGTQHF
TGTGCCAGCAGCTTGACTAGCGGCGGGACCCAGCATTTT
>many|TRBJ1-4|-|TRBV19
CASTPDSGYEKLFF
TGTGCCAGTACTCCGGACAGCGGGTATGAAAAACTGTTTTTT
>-|TRBJ1-4|-|TRBV7-3
CASRVEGEKLFF
TGTGCCAGCAGGGTGGAGGGTGAAAAACTGTTTTTT
>many|TRBJ1-2|TRBD1|TRBV20-1
CSARGTEYYGYTF
TGCAGTGCTAGGGGGACAGAATATTATGGCTACACCTTC